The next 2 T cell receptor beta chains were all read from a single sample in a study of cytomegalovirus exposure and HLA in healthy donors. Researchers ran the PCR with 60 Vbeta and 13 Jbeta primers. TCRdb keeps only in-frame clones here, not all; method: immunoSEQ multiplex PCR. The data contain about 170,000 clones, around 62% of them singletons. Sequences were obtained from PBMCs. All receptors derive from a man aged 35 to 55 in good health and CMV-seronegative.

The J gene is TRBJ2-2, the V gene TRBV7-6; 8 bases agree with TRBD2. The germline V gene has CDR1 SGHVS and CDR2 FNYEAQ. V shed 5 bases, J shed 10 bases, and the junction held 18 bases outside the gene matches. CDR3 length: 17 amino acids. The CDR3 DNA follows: TGTGCCAGCAGCCCCTCCTTGACTAGCGCGCGGGGCCAGGAGCTGTTTTTT. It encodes CASSPSLTSARGQELFF.

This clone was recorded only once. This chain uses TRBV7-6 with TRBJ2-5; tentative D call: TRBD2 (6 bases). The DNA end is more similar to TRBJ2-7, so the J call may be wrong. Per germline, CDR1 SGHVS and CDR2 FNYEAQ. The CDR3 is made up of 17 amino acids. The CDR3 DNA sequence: TGTGCCAGCAGCCCGGCACTAGGCTGGAGGGTCGCCTACGAGCAGTACTTC. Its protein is CASSPALGWRVAYEQYF.